These 9 T cell receptor beta chains came from one sample sequenced in a study of CD8 T cells in ankylosing spondylitis. Using its own MiXCR run on the 5' RACE reads, TCRdb lists one record per CDR3 protein. In the table there are approximately 140,000 distinct CDR3 sequences, 7% to 10% of which are singletons. Sample: synovial fluid, either unsorted or a sorted T cell fraction (not recorded which). The receptors were sampled from a male donor with ankylosing spondylitis.

This sequence joins TRBV7-9 and TRBJ2-7; 9 bases are shared with TRBD1. CDR1 is SEHNR and CDR2 is FQNEAQ in the germline V gene (reference sequence). With V trimmed by 5 bases and J by 5 bases, 10 bases remained unmatched. The CDR3 sequence is 15 residues long. CDR3 bases: TGTGCCAGCAGCGCACCGGGACAGGGAATCCACGAGCAGTACTTC. This sequence encodes CASSAPGQGIHEQYF. Full variable domain (rest looked up from reference TRBV7-9 and TRBJ2-7): DTGVSQNPRHKITKRGQNVTFRCDPISEHNRLYWYRQTLGQGPEFLTYFQNEAQLEKSRLLSDRFSAERPKGSFSTLEIQRTEQGDSAMYLCASSAPGQGIHEQYFGPGTRLTVT.

This clonotype was picked up a small number of times. This rearrangement joins TRBV7-9 to TRBJ2-3; 7 nucleotides line up with TRBD2. The V segment lost 0 bases and the J segment 2 bases; nucleotides outside the gene matches: 5. This CDR3 has 16 residues. Germline V gene data show CDR1 as SEHNR and CDR2 as FQNEAQ (reference sequence). CDR3: CASSLAITSDTDTQYF. The DNA for the CDR3 is TGTGCCAGCAGCTTAGCGATCACTAGCGACACAGATACGCAGTATTTT. The whole variable domain, filled in from reference TRBV7-9 and TRBJ2-3, reads DTGVSQNPRHKITKRGQNVTFRCDPISEHNRLYWYRQTLGQGPEFLTYFQNEAQLEKSRLLSDRFSAERPKGSFSTLEIQRTEQGDSAMYLCASSLAITSDTDTQYFGPGTRLTVL.

This clonotype was detected many times. This rearrangement joins TRBV19 to TRBJ2-6, with TRBD2 identical over 7 bases. V lost 10 bases and J lost 4; bases outside the gene matches: 13. Per germline, CDR1 LNHDA and CDR2 SQIVND (reference sequence). This CDR3 has 16 residues. For the CDR3, the DNA is TGTGCCACCTCACGGGGGGTCCTAGCCGGGGCCAACGTCCTGACTTTC. Encoded protein: CATSRGVLAGANVLTF.

The chain is built from TRBV20-1 and TRBJ2-7; D is possibly TRBD2 (5 bases). Deletions cut 5 bases from V and 1 base from J, with 12 bases between. This CDR3 comprises 13 residues. In germline, CDR1 is DFQATT, CDR2 SNEGSKA (reference sequence). CDR3 sequence (DNA): TGCAGTGCTCACCTCCGGGGTTCCTACGAGCAGTACTTC. Protein product: CSAHLRGSYEQYF.

CDR3: CATSRDQLAGQGEQFF. In nucleotides, the CDR3 is TGTGCCACCAGCAGAGATCAACTAGCGGGACAGGGTGAGCAGTTCTTC. This chain connects TRBV15 to TRBJ2-1; TRBD2 is a possible D gene (10 bases). CDR1 and CDR2 from the germline V gene are LNHNV and YYDKDF (reference sequence). Trimming left V 0 bases short and J 9 bases short, with 18 bases between. This CDR3 is built from 16 residues.

This clonotype was found many times. V gene TRBV7-9 combines with J gene TRBJ1-3, with D uncertain. Deletions cut 3 bases from V and 4 bases from J, with 7 bases between. Germline V gives CDR1 SEHNR, CDR2 FQNEAQ (reference sequence). There are 13 residues in the CDR3. The CDR3 protein is CASSFLQGNTIYF. Written as DNA, the CDR3 is TGTGCCAGCAGCTTTCTACAGGGAAACACCATATATTTT. Variable domain in full (rest from reference TRBV7-9 and TRBJ1-3): DTGVSQNPRHKITKRGQNVTFRCDPISEHNRLYWYRQTLGQGPEFLTYFQNEAQLEKSRLLSDRFSAERPKGSFSTLEIQRTEQGDSAMYLCASSFLQGNTIYFGEGSWLTVV.

This clonotype showed up many times. The V gene is TRBV7-2, the J gene TRBJ2-1; TRBD1 matches at 9 bases. The V and J ends lost 5 bases and 3 bases, in that order; junction bases with no gene match: 5. CDR3 length equals 15 residues. CDR1 is SGHTA and CDR2 is FQGNSA in the germline V gene. CDR3 nucleotides: TGTGCCAGCAGCACTCAGGGACAGGGCTACAATGAGCAGTTCTTC. It specifies CASSTQGQGYNEQFF.

This chain connects TRBV6-5 to TRBJ1-4; D gene uncertain. Germline loops: CDR1 MNHEY, CDR2 SVGAGI. V was cut by 0 bases and J by 8 bases, with 10 bases left in between. This CDR3 spans 14 amino acids. The CDR3 sequence is CASSYSVSSEKLFF. CDR3 nucleotide sequence: TGTGCCAGCAGTTACTCGGTCAGCTCGGAAAAACTGTTTTTT.

In its sample, this clonotype was seen many times. V and J are TRBV2 and TRBJ2-1; D is perhaps TRBD1 or TRBD2 (5 bases each). The germline V and J ends were trimmed by 8 bases and 3 bases, with 5 bases remaining between them. Looked up from germline, CDR1 is SNHLY and CDR2 is FYNNEI. This CDR3 is 11 amino acids long. CDR3 sequence reads: CASGGYNEQFF. The CDR3 region has the DNA TGTGCCAGCGGGGGCTACAATGAGCAGTTCTTC.